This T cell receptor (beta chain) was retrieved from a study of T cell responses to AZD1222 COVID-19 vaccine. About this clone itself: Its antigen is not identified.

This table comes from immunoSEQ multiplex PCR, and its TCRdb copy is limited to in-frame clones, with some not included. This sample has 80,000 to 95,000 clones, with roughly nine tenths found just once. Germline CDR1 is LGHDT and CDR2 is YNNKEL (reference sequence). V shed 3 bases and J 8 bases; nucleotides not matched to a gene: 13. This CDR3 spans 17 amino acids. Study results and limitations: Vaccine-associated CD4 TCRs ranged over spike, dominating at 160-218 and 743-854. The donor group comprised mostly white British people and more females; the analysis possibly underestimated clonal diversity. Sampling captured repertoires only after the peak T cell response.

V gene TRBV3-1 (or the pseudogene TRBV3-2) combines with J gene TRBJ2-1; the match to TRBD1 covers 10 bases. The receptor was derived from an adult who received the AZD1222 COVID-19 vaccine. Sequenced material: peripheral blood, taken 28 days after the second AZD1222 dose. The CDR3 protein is CASSHSLVDRGYHEQFF. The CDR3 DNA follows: TGTGCCAGCAGCCATTCTTTGGTGGACAGGGGGTATCATGAGCAGTTCTTC.